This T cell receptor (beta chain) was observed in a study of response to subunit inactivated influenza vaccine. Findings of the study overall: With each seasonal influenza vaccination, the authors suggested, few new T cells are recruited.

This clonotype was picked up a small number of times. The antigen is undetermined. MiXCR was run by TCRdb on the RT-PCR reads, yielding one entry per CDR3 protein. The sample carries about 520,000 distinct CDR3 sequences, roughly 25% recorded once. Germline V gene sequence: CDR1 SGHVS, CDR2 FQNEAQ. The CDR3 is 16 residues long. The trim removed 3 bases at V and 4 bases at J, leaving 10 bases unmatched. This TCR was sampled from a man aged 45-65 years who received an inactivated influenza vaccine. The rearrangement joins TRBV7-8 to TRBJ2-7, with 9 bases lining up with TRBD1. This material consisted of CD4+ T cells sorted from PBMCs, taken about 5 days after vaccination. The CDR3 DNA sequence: TGTGCCAGCAGCTTCACAGGGGGCCTGATGAAGTACGAGCAGTACTTC. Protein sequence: CASSFTGGLMKYEQYF.